Listed below are T cell receptor beta chains from one sample, sequenced in a study of T cell responses to AZD1222 COVID-19 vaccine. Clones were sequenced by immunoSEQ multiplex PCR, and TCRdb holds only the in-frame ones, with some missing. Of some 100,000 clones listed, 70% to 90% are singletons. Here the sequenced sample was peripheral blood, taken on day 0 of AZD1222 vaccination. Receptor source: an adult in good health. The CDR3 runs from the conserved cysteine through the conserved F or W. The D gene is left open where the match is weak. Expanded clones get a size class; other rows say once, few or many, or leave the size out.

>TRBJ2-3|NA|TRBV27|NA
TGTGCCAGCAGTACGGTCACAGGTCGTCCAGATACGCAGTATTTT
CASSTVTGRPDTQYF
>TRBJ2-3|once|TRBV5-4|TRBD1
TGTGCCAGCAGCTTGGGAGGGGGCGTCCTCGGAGATACGCAGTATTTT
CASSLGGGVLGDTQYF
>TRBJ1-3|NA|TRBV23-1|NA
TGCGCCACCCCCGCCGGCTCTGGAAACACCATATATTTT
CATPAGSGNTIYF
>TRBJ1-4|NA|TRBV28|NA
TGTGCCAGCAGTCCTCGACAGTTAAATGAAAAACTGTTTTTT
CASSPRQLNEKLFF
>TRBJ2-2|NA|TRBV4-1|TRBD1
TGCGCCAGCAGCCGCGCCGGGACAGGGGGCGGCGGGGAGCTGTTTTTT
CASSRAGTGGGGELFF
>TRBJ1-2|NA|TRBV6-5|NA
TGTGCCAGCAGTTACTTACAGGGTGGTGGCTACACCTTC
CASSYLQGGGYTF
>TRBJ1-2|NA|TRBV5-1|TRBD1
TGCGCCAGCAGCTCCTTGACAGGGGGCGCCCGGGGCTACACCTTC
CASSSLTGGARGYTF
>TRBJ1-4|NA|TRBV7-9|NA
TGTGCCAGCAGCTTATTGAGCGGAAGTAATGAAAAACTGTTTTTT
CASSLLSGSNEKLFF
>TRBJ1-1|NA|TRBV10-1|NA
TGCGCCAGCGATCACTTACCGAACACTGAAGCTTTCTTT
CASDHLPNTEAFF
>TRBJ2-7|few|TRBV7-9|TRBD2
TGTGCCAGCAGCTGGGAATTAGCGGGGCGGGACGAGCAGTACTTC
CASSWELAGRDEQYF
>TRBJ2-5|NA|TRBV24-1|NA
TGTGCCACCAGTGATTCCGGGGGCTCGGAGACCCAGTACTTC
CATSDSGGSETQYF
>TRBJ1-6|once|TRBV28|TRBD1
TGTGCCAGCAGGGATCCCGGGACAGCCAATTCACCCCTCCACTTT
CASRDPGTANSPLHF
>TRBJ2-7|NA|TRBV11-3|NA
TGTGCCAGCAGCTTCACCGACATAGCACGCGAGCAGTACTTC
CASSFTDIAREQYF
>TRBJ1-4|NA|TRBV11-1|NA
TGTGCCAGCAGCCCGACACGGGGGTATGAAAAACTGTTTTTT
CASSPTRGYEKLFF
>TRBJ2-2|NA|TRBV6-2/TRBV6-3|TRBD1
TGTGCCAGCACCCCGGGACAGGGGGCAGGTACCGGGGAGCTGTTTTTT
CASTPGQGAGTGELFF
>TRBJ1-1|once|TRBV12-3/TRBV12-4|NA
TGTGCCAGCAGTTCGGCCATGAACACTGAAGCTTTCTTT
CASSSAMNTEAFF
>TRBJ1-1|few|TRBV7-8|NA
TGTGCCAGCAGCTTATACGGGGTGGGGAACACTGAAGCTTTCTTT
CASSLYGVGNTEAFF
>TRBJ2-2|NA|TRBV12-3/TRBV12-4|NA
TGTGCCAGCAGTTTGGACACCGGGGAGCTGTTTTTT
CASSLDTGELFF
>TRBJ1-5|NA|TRBV19|TRBD1
TGTGCCAGTAGTAGCCACCCGGGACAGGGAGGTCGCAATCAGCCCCAGCATTTT
CASSSHPGQGGRNQPQHF
>TRBJ1-5|NA|TRBV27|NA
TGTGCCAGCAGTTTTAGTGAGAACAGCGGGCAGCCCCAGCATTTT
CASSFSENSGQPQHF
>TRBJ2-1|NA|TRBV5-4|TRBD2
TGTGCCAGCAGCTTAGCGGGAGGGGGCAATGAGCAGTTCTTC
CASSLAGGGNEQFF
>TRBJ2-7|NA|TRBV27|TRBD2
TGTGCCAGCAGTTTATCGGGAGCTAGCGGGACTTTCAGGGGCTCCTACGAGCAGTACTTC
CASSLSGASGTFRGSYEQYF
>TRBJ1-2|NA|TRBV12-3/TRBV12-4|NA
TGTGCCAGCAGTCTACTGACAGCGTACACCTTC
CASSLLTAYTF
>TRBJ1-2|NA|TRBV5-6|TRBD1
TGTGCCAGCAGCTTGGGGCCAGGGGGCGAACTGGGCTATGGCTACACCTTC
CASSLGPGGELGYGYTF
>TRBJ2-1|NA|TRBV11-1|TRBD2
TGTGCCAGCAGCTTGTTTCGCGGGGGGTACAATGAGCAGTTCTTC
CASSLFRGGYNEQFF
>TRBJ1-1|NA|TRBV9|NA
TGTGCCAGCAGCCTCGGAGGCGACACTGAAGCTTTCTTT
CASSLGGDTEAFF
>TRBJ1-5|NA|TRBV19|TRBD1
TGTGCCAGTAGTATGGGACAGTCCTATAGCAATCAGCCCCAGCATTTT
CASSMGQSYSNQPQHF
>TRBJ1-1|NA|TRBV7-9|NA
TGTGCCAGCAGCTCGACGGGGGCCCCGGACACTGAAGCTTTCTTT
CASSSTGAPDTEAFF
>TRBJ2-5|NA|TRBV7-9|NA
TGTGCCAGCAGCTTTATGGAGGGACAGCAAGAGACCCAGTACTTC
CASSFMEGQQETQYF
>TRBJ2-5|few|TRBV6-2/TRBV6-3|NA
TGTGCCAGCAGTTACCCCGCGGCGCTCCAAGAGACCCAGTACTTC
CASSYPAALQETQYF
>TRBJ1-2|NA|TRBV5-4|NA
TGTGCCAGCAGCTTGCCCGGTATACCTGGCTACACCTTC
CASSLPGIPGYTF
>TRBJ2-7|NA|TRBV15|NA
TGTGCCACCAGCAGAGATCTGGACTACTCCTACGAGCAGTACTTC
CATSRDLDYSYEQYF
>TRBJ1-5|NA|TRBV27|NA
TGTGCCAGCAGTTTAGATGGGTATAGCAATCAGCCCCAGCATTTT
CASSLDGYSNQPQHF
>TRBJ1-4|NA|TRBV30|TRBD1
TGTGCCTGGAGCTTACAGGGGGGCTTAGGAAAACTGTTTTTT
CAWSLQGGLGKLFF
>TRBJ2-7|NA|TRBV27|NA
TGTGCCAGCAGTTTATCGAACAGGGCTTACGAGCAGTACTTC
CASSLSNRAYEQYF
>TRBJ2-2|NA|TRBV7-9|NA
TGTGCCAGCAGCCTGGGGCAGGGGAACACCGGGGAGCTGTTTTTT
CASSLGQGNTGELFF
>TRBJ2-2|NA|TRBV19|NA
TGTGCCAGTAGGGCTGGGACCGGGGAGCTGTTTTTT
CASRAGTGELFF
>TRBJ2-7|NA|TRBV11-2|TRBD2
TGTGCCAGCAGCCGAGGACTAGCGGGCCCCTACGAGCAGTACTTC
CASSRGLAGPYEQYF